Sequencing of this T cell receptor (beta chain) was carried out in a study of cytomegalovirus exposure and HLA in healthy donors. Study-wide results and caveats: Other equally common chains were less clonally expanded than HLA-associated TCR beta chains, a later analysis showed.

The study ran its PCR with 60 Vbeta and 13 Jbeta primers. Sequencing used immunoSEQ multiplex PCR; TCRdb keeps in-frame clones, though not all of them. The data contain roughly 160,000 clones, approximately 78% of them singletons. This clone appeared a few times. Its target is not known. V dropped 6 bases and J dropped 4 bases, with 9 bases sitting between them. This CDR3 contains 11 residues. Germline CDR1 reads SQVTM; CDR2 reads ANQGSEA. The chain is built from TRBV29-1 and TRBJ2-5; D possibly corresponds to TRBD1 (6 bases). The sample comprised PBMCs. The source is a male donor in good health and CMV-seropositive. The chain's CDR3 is CSVSRGETQYF. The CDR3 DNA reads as TGCAGCGTCAGCAGGGGAGAGACCCAGTACTTC.